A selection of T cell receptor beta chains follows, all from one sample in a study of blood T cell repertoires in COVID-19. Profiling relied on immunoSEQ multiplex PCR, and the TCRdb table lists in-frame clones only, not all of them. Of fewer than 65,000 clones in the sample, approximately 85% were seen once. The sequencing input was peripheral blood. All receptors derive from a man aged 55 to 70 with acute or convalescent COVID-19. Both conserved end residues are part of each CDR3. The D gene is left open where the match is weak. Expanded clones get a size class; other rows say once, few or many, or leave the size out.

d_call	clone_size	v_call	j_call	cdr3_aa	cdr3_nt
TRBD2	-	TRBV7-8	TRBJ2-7	CASSTGLGITYEQYF	TGTGCCAGCAGCACGGGACTAGGGATTACCTACGAGCAGTACTTC
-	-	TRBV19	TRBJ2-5	CASSRTGREETQYF	TGTGCCAGTAGCCGGACAGGGAGGGAAGAGACCCAGTACTTC
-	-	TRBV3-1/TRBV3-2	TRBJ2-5	CASSQGGRRETQYF	TGTGCCAGCAGCCAGGGAGGTCGTAGAGAGACCCAGTACTTC
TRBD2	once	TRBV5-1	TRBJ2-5	CASSLVAGEGETQYF	TGCGCCAGCAGCTTGGTGGCGGGAGAGGGAGAGACCCAGTACTTC
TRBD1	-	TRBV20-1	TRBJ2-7	CSASLSRQGAYEQYF	TGCAGTGCTAGTCTTTCGCGACAGGGGGCCTACGAGCAGTACTTC
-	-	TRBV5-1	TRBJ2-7	CASSLGQGWYF	TGCGCCAGCAGCTTGGGGCAGGGATGGTACTTC
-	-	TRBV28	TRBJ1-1	CSSAGGARNEAFF	TGTTCCTCGGCGGGGGGCGCGCGGAATGAAGCTTTCTTT
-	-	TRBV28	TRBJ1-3	CACFRGGDLSGNTIYF	TGTGCGTGTTTCCGTGGGGGGGACTTGTCTGGAAACACCATATATTTT
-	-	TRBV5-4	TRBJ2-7	CASSWEGGGRNYEQYF	TGTGCCAGCAGCTGGGAAGGGGGGGGTAGAAACTACGAGCAGTACTTC
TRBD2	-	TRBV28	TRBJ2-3	CASSLRGGITDTQYF	TGTGCCAGCAGTTTACGGGGGGGGATCACAGATACGCAGTATTTT
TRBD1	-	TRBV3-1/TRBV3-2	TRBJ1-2	CASSSRQGSSGYTF	TGTGCCAGCAGCAGCCGACAGGGGTCCTCTGGCTACACCTTC
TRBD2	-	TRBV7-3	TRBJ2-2	CASSPGLAGGSRSTGELFF	TGTGCCAGCAGCCCAGGACTAGCGGGAGGGAGTCGGAGCACCGGGGAGCTGTTTTTT
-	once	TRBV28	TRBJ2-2	CATPRPGNTGELFF	TGTGCCACCCCCCGTCCAGGGAACACCGGGGAGCTGTTTTTT
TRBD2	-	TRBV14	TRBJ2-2	CASSQGSGRFTGELFF	TGTGCCAGCAGCCAAGGGAGCGGGAGGTTCACCGGGGAGCTGTTTTTT
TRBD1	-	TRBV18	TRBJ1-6	CASSPGGQNNSPLHF	TGTGCCAGCTCACCGGGGGGACAGAATAATTCACCCCTCCACTTT
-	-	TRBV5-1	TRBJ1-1	CASGQGTYSNTEAFF	TGCGCCAGCGGGCAGGGCACATATTCGAACACTGAAGCTTTCTTT
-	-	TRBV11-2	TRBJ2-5	CASTSNRPKETQYF	TGTGCCAGCACCTCCAACAGGCCCAAAGAGACCCAGTACTTC
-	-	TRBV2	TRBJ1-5	CASSVEGGQNQPQHF	TGTGCCAGCAGTGTCGAAGGAGGCCAAAATCAGCCCCAGCATTTT
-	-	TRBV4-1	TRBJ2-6	CASSQGHSSGANVLTF	TGCGCCAGCAGCCAGGGACACTCCTCTGGGGCCAACGTCCTGACTTTC
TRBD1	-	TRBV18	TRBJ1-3	CASSQGQTSGNTIYF	TGTGCCAGCTCACAGGGACAGACCTCTGGAAACACCATATATTTT
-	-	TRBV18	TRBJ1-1	CASSPRRENTEAFF	TGTGCCAGCTCCCCCCGGAGGGAGAACACTGAAGCTTTCTTT
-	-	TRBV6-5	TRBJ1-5	CASSYRGNNQPQHF	TGTGCCAGCAGTTACCGGGGGAACAATCAGCCCCAGCATTTT
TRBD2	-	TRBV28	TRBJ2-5	CASSVSSGRARETQYF	TGTGCCAGCAGCGTGAGTAGCGGGAGGGCCAGAGAGACCCAGTACTTC
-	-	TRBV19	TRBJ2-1	CASSWGPGSYNEQFF	TGTGCCAGTAGTTGGGGCCCGGGCTCCTACAATGAGCAGTTCTTC
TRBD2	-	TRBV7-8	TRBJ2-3	CASSLGLAGITDTQYF	TGTGCCAGCAGCTTAGGGCTAGCGGGGATCACAGATACGCAGTATTTT
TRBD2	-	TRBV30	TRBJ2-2	CAWSWEGFAGELFF	TGTGCCTGGAGCTGGGAGGGATTTGCCGGGGAGCTGTTTTTT
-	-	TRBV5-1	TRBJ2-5	CASRAGTNQETQYF	TGCGCCAGCAGGGCCGGGACAAATCAAGAGACCCAGTACTTC
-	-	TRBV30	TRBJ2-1	CAWAKTNSYNEQFF	TGTGCCTGGGCGAAGACTAACTCCTACAATGAGCAGTTCTTC
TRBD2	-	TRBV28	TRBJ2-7	CASRLRGTSGASYEQYF	TGTGCCAGCAGACTCCGAGGGACTAGCGGGGCCTCCTACGAGCAGTACTTC
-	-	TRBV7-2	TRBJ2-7	CASSLAPGSAQYYEQYF	TGTGCCAGCAGCTTAGCGCCTGGTAGCGCGCAGTACTACGAGCAGTACTTC
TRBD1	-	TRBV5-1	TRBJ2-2	CASSLGGTGVGGELFF	TGCGCCAGCAGCTTGGGCGGGACAGGGGTCGGCGGGGAGCTGTTTTTT